These 13 T cell receptor beta chains share one sample of origin, sequenced in a study of post-analysis software for immune sequencing data. General observations from the study: Among roughly 5 TRBV segments more frequent in patients than controls were TRBV5-6, TRBV5-1 and TRBV20-1.

cDNA libraries of TCR beta carried unique molecular identifiers. TCRdb used MiXCR to reprocess the PCR reads, holding one entry per CDR3 protein. Of about 770,000 distinct CDR3 sequences listed, 46% are singletons. These receptors are not linked to any known antigen. Sequences were obtained from blood. These receptor sequences come from a girl under 18 with multiple sclerosis.

Written as DNA, the CDR3 is TGTGCCAGCAGCTCAGCAGCAGGGTCTGGGGGTGAAAAACTGTTTTTT. Its translation is CASSSAAGSGGEKLFF. The chain links TRBV5-5 to TRBJ1-4; tentatively, D is TRBD1 (5 bases). The CDR3 is made up of 16 amino acids. Trimming removed 3 bases at V and 7 bases at J, with 19 bases between. CDR1 and CDR2 (germline): SGHKS, YYEKEE (reference sequence). The full variable domain, rest sourced from reference TRBV5-5 and TRBJ1-4, is DAGVTQSPTHLIKTRGQQVTLRCSPISGHKSVSWYQQVLGQGPQFIFQYYEKEERGRGNFPDRFSARQFPNYSSELNVNALLLGDSALYLCASSSAAGSGGEKLFFGSGTQLSVL.

This clonotype was observed a handful of times. The CDR3 bases are TGTGCCAGTTGGACTGAGGGATTCTACGAGCAGTACTTC. Residues: CASWTEGFYEQYF. The chain uses TRBV15 and TRBJ2-7, with D perhaps TRBD2 (5 bases). V lost 10 bases and J 3 bases, leaving 16 bases between the germline ends. This CDR3 comprises 13 residues. Germline V lookup: CDR1 LNHNV, CDR2 YYDKDF (reference sequence).

This clonotype was counted between two and nine times. The rearrangement links TRBV27 to TRBJ2-1; the D gene could be TRBD1 or TRBD2 (6 bases each). Trimming stripped 6 bases from V and 7 bases from J, with 16 bases between. The CDR3 length is 14 residues. From germline, CDR1 is MNHEY and CDR2 SMNVEV (reference sequence). The CDR3 spells CASSLGGLGNEQFF. The CDR3, as DNA: TGTGCCAGCAGCCTAGGGGGGTTAGGGAATGAGCAGTTCTTC.

The V and J genes are TRBV7-2 and TRBJ2-1, with D perhaps TRBD1 (5 bases). Deletions cut 8 bases from V and 5 bases from J, with 16 bases between. The CDR3 has 14 amino acids. The germline gives CDR1 SGHTA, CDR2 FQGNSA. CDR3 DNA: TGTGCCAGCGTCTCCCGGCTAGGGGACAATGAGCAGTTCTTC. Protein sequence: CASVSRLGDNEQFF.

This clonotype was observed a few times. The genes are TRBV27 and TRBJ2-5; D is unresolved. The CDR3 extends over 15 amino acids. V dropped 3 bases and J dropped 4 bases, with 15 bases sitting between them. Germline loops: CDR1 MNHEY, CDR2 SMNVEV (reference sequence). CDR3 region: CASSFSPSRRETQYF. The CDR3 DNA reads as TGTGCCAGCAGTTTCAGTCCCTCACGCAGAGAGACCCAGTACTTC.

The chain is built from TRBV20-1 and TRBJ2-1; 12 bases fit TRBD1. V shed 1 base, J shed 6 bases, and the junction held 7 bases outside the gene matches. CDR1 is DFQATT, CDR2 SNEGSKA, per germline (reference sequence). CDR3 length equals 16 residues. CDR3 region: CSARGPWDRGPNEQFF. The CDR3, as DNA: TGCAGTGCTAGAGGCCCGTGGGACAGGGGGCCCAATGAGCAGTTCTTC.

The genes are TRBV7-8 and TRBJ1-2; D uncertain. V lost 4 bases and J lost 8, with 14 bases in between. This CDR3 has 13 residues. Germline CDR1 is SGHVS and CDR2 is FQNEAQ. The DNA for the CDR3 is TGTGCCAGCAGCTCGCGGACTGGAGTGGGCTACACCTTC. This codes for CASSSRTGVGYTF.

This clonotype showed up just a few times. The rearrangement joins TRBV4-2 to TRBJ1-5; D is perhaps TRBD1 (5 bases). Trimming stripped 4 bases from V and 1 base from J, with 11 bases between. CDR1 is LGHNA and CDR2 is YNFKEQ in the germline V gene. CDR3 length equals 15 residues. CDR3 DNA sequence: TGTGCCAGCAGCCCCGGGACCGAGAGCAATCAGCCCCAGCATTTT. The encoded protein is CASSPGTESNQPQHF.

This clonotype was picked up many times. The genes are TRBV28 and TRBJ2-6, with D unclear. Trimming stripped 7 bases from V and 0 bases from J, with 1 base between. The CDR3 covers 12 residues. Germline V gene data show CDR1 as MDHEN and CDR2 as SYDVKM. The CDR3 reads CASNSGANVLTF. CDR3 in DNA: TGTGCCAGCAACTCTGGGGCCAACGTCCTGACTTTC. Based on the CDR3 plus reference TRBV28 and TRBJ2-6, the full variable domain is DVKVTQSSRYLVKRTGEKVFLECVQDMDHENMFWYRQDPGLGLRLIYFSYDVKMKEKGDIPEGYSVSREKKERFSLILESASTNQTSMYLCASNSGANVLTFGAGSRLTVL.

This chain connects TRBV12-3 or TRBV12-4 to TRBJ2-6; the match to TRBD2 covers 7 bases. V gave up 6 bases and J gave up 0 bases; unmatched junction bases: 14. CDR3 size: 19 residues. The CDR3 reads CASSPSGRSAPSGANVLTF. CDR3 DNA: TGTGCCAGCAGCCCCTCCGGGAGGTCTGCGCCCTCTGGGGCCAACGTCCTGACTTTC.

The chain carries TRBV12-3 or TRBV12-4 and TRBJ2-1; 10 bases line up with TRBD2. The CDR3 spans 16 residues. Trimming at V came to 5 bases and at J to 0 bases, leaving 4 bases not matched to a gene. The DNA of the CDR3 is TGTGCCAGCAGTCGGTCTAGCGGGAGCTCCTACAATGAGCAGTTCTTC. Protein sequence: CASSRSSGSSYNEQFF.

The chain recombines TRBV7-9 with TRBJ2-1; TRBD1 agrees at 8 bases. V lost 6 bases to trimming and J lost 0 bases; unmatched junction nucleotides: 13. The germline CDR1 and CDR2 sequences are SEHNR and FQNEAQ (reference sequence). CDR3 length: 18 residues. The CDR3 DNA reads as TGTGCCAGCAGTCAGGACAGGGAACCCCCGAGCTCCTACAATGAGCAGTTCTTC. Amino acids: CASSQDREPPSSYNEQFF.

The V and J genes are TRBV7-2 and TRBJ1-2, with a tentative D call TRBD1 (5 bases). V was trimmed by 1 base and J by 5 bases, leaving 17 bases between them. From germline, CDR1 is SGHTA and CDR2 FQGNSA. The length of the CDR3 is 16 residues. The CDR3 reads CASSLEGAGWEYGYTF. CDR3 bases: TGTGCCAGCAGCTTAGAAGGGGCAGGATGGGAATATGGCTACACCTTC.